These T cell receptor beta chains were read from a single sample in a study of a mutant IDH1 vaccine in newly diagnosed glioma. Their specific antigens are unknown. The protocol was immunoSEQ multiplex PCR, while the TCRdb copy is restricted to in-frame clones and leaves out a portion. The sample includes roughly 120,000 clones, around 80% of them seen just once. The sequenced sample was PBMCs, obtained from a glioma patient whose treatment included an IDH1 peptide vaccine. The receptors were gathered from a man aged 35 to 55 with glioma. Each CDR3 is given with its conserved first and last residue. D genes are given only for firm matches. Only some rows state a clone size, as once, few, many or a class for expanded clones.

clone_size: -; j_call: TRBJ2-3; d_call: TRBD2; v_call: TRBV7-2; cdr3_aa: CASSSRPTSGVSTDTQYF; cdr3_nt: TGTGCCAGCAGCTCCCGACCTACTAGCGGGGTTAGCACAGATACGCAGTATTTT
clone_size: -; j_call: TRBJ1-3; d_call: -; v_call: TRBV28; cdr3_aa: CASSGLGRNTIYF; cdr3_nt: TGTGCCAGCAGTGGACTGGGCCGGAACACCATATATTTT
clone_size: once; j_call: TRBJ2-2; d_call: -; v_call: TRBV7-9; cdr3_aa: CASSYRLGNTGELFF; cdr3_nt: TGTGCCAGCAGCTATCGTTTGGGGAACACCGGGGAGCTGTTTTTT
clone_size: once; j_call: TRBJ1-5; d_call: -; v_call: TRBV15; cdr3_aa: CATSRDNWGGPQPQHF; cdr3_nt: TGTGCCACCAGCAGAGATAACTGGGGGGGGCCTCAGCCCCAGCATTTT
clone_size: once; j_call: TRBJ2-1; d_call: TRBD1; v_call: TRBV2; cdr3_aa: CASSWTGLGYNEQFF; cdr3_nt: TGTGCCAGCAGTTGGACAGGTTTGGGATACAATGAGCAGTTCTTC
clone_size: -; j_call: TRBJ2-7; d_call: TRBD2; v_call: TRBV28; cdr3_aa: CASRGMGLAGGWYF; cdr3_nt: TGTGCCAGCAGAGGGATGGGACTAGCGGGGGGGTGGTACTTC
clone_size: -; j_call: TRBJ2-1; d_call: -; v_call: TRBV11-3; cdr3_aa: CASSSGLRNEQFF; cdr3_nt: TGTGCCAGCAGCTCGGGATTGCGGAATGAGCAGTTCTTC
clone_size: -; j_call: TRBJ2-7; d_call: TRBD1; v_call: TRBV6-4; cdr3_aa: CASTSDRNLYEQYF; cdr3_nt: TGTGCCAGCACCTCGGACAGGAACCTGTACGAGCAGTACTTC
clone_size: -; j_call: TRBJ2-1; d_call: TRBD1; v_call: TRBV6-5; cdr3_aa: CASRAGTGFGEQFF; cdr3_nt: TGTGCCAGCAGGGCCGGGACAGGGTTCGGTGAGCAGTTCTTC
clone_size: -; j_call: TRBJ2-2; d_call: -; v_call: TRBV7-7; cdr3_aa: CASSPLTTAGELFF; cdr3_nt: TGTGCTAGCAGCCCCCTCACGACAGCCGGGGAGCTGTTTTTT
clone_size: few; j_call: TRBJ1-2; d_call: -; v_call: TRBV30; cdr3_aa: CAWSPLSGYTF; cdr3_nt: TGTGCCTGGAGTCCACTTAGTGGCTACACCTTC
clone_size: -; j_call: TRBJ2-2; d_call: -; v_call: TRBV29-1; cdr3_aa: CSVDRVNTGELFF; cdr3_nt: TGCAGCGTTGACAGGGTAAACACCGGGGAGCTGTTTTTT
clone_size: -; j_call: TRBJ2-3; d_call: -; v_call: TRBV19; cdr3_aa: CASTDVGAADTQYF; cdr3_nt: TGTGCCAGTACCGATGTCGGCGCGGCAGATACGCAGTATTTT
clone_size: once; j_call: TRBJ2-1; d_call: TRBD1; v_call: TRBV27; cdr3_aa: CASSLQWTGVNEQFF; cdr3_nt: TGTGCCAGCAGTTTACAATGGACAGGGGTTAATGAGCAGTTCTTC
clone_size: -; j_call: TRBJ2-5; d_call: -; v_call: TRBV7-2; cdr3_aa: CASSTRVQETQYF; cdr3_nt: TGTGCCAGCAGTACAAGGGTCCAAGAGACCCAGTACTTC
clone_size: -; j_call: TRBJ2-2; d_call: TRBD2; v_call: TRBV4-2; cdr3_aa: CASSQVSTGLAGVTGELFF; cdr3_nt: TGTGCCAGCAGCCAAGTATCAACCGGACTAGCGGGAGTCACCGGGGAGCTGTTTTTT